The clone carrying this TCR beta chain was observed a single time. The data were taken from a study of shared T cell receptors in the human thymus. Using immunoSEQ multiplex PCR, the repertoire was profiled, and TCRdb retains in-frame clones only, with some absent. The sample includes under 700,000 clones, about 80% of them seen just once. The V end was cut by 3 bases, the J end by 3 bases, with 15 bases between. This CDR3 spans 15 amino acids. Looked up from germline, CDR1 is LGHNA and CDR2 is YNFKEQ. These records were also assigned to another study, of human thymus T cells. That report adds: Donors consisted of healthy Finnish infants (having corrective surgery for congenital heart defects). Thymic and blood repertoires seemed to show skewed V and J gene use.

Input material: thymocytes. The chain links TRBV4-2 to TRBJ2-7; D might be TRBD2 (5 bases). This receptor was taken from a boy younger than two with a congenital heart defect. DNA for the CDR3: TGTGCCAGCAGCCAGGACTCTTATCCGAACTACGAGCAGTACTTC. Its protein is CASSQDSYPNYEQYF.